The T cell receptor (beta chain) under discussion was sequenced for a study of T-cell memory formation after mild COVID-19. From the 5' RACE reads, TCRdb called clonotypes with MiXCR, one entry per CDR3 protein. Among approximately 210,000 distinct CDR3 sequences, 27% were seen once, and the ten largest hold approximately 10%. This receptor was taken from an adult woman who had mild COVID-19 (a few samples of this study predate the infection). Cell type and time point are not known. Sequencing used PBMCs or a T cell subset sorted from them (not recorded which).

CDR3 coding DNA: TGTGCCAGCAGCGTTTCTAGCGGGACAGATACGCAGTATTTT. Protein product: CASSVSSGTDTQYF. The V and J genes are TRBV7-9 and TRBJ2-3, with 8 bases matching TRBD2. From germline, CDR1 is SEHNR and CDR2 FQNEAQ (reference sequence). This CDR3 comprises 14 residues. With V trimmed by 5 bases and J by 3 bases, 4 bases remained unmatched.